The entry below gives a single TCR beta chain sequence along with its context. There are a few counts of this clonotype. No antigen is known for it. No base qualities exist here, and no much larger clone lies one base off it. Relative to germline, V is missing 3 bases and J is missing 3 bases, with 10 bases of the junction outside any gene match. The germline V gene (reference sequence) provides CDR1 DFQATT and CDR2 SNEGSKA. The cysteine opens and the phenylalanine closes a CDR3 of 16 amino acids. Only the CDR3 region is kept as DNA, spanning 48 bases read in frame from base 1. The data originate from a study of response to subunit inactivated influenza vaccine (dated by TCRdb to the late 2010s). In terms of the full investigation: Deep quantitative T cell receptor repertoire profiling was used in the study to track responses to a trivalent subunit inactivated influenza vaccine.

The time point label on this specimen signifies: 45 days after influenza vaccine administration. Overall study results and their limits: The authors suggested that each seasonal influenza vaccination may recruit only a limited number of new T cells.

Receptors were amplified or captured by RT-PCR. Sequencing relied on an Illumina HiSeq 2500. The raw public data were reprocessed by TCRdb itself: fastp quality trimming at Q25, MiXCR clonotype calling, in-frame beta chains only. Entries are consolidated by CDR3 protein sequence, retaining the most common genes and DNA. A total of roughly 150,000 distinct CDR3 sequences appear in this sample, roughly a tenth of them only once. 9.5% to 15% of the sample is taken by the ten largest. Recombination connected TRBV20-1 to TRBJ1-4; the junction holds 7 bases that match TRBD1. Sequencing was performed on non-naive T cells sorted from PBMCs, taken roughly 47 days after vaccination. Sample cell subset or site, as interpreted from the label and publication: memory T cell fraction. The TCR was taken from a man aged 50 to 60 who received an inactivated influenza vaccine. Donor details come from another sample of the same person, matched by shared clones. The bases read TGCAGTGCTAGGGGGACAGCCCTTTCGGCTAATGAAAAACTGTTTTTT. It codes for CSARGTALSANEKLFF.